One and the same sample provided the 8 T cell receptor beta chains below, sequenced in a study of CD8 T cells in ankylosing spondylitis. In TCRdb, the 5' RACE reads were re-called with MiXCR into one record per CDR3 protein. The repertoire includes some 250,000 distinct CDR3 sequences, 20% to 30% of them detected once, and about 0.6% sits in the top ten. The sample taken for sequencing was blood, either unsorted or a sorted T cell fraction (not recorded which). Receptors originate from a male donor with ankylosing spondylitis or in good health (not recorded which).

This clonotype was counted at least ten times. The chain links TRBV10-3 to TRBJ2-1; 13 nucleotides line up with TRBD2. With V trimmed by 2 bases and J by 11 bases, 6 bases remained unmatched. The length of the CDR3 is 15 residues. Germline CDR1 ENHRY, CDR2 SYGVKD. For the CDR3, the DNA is TGTGCCATCAGTGAGACTAGCGGGGGGGCCCTAAAGCAGTTCTTC. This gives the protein CAISETSGGALKQFF.

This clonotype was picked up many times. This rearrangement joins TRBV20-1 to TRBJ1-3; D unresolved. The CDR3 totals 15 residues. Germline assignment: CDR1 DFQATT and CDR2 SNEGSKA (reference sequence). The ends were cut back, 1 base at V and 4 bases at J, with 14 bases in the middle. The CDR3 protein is CSARVWTRSGNTIYF. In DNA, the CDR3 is TGCAGTGCTAGAGTGTGGACCAGGTCGGGAAACACCATATATTTT.

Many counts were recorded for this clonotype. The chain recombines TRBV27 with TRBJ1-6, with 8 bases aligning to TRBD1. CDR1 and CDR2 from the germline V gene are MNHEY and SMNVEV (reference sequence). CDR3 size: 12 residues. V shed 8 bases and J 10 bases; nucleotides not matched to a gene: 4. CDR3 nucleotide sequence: TGTGCCAGCCGGGACAGGTGGTCACCCCTCCACTTT. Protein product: CASRDRWSPLHF.

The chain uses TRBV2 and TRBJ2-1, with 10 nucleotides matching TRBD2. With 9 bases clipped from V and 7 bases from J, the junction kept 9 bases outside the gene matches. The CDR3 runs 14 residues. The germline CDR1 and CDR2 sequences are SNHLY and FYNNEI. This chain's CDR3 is CASRGLAGVNEQFF. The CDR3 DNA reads TGTGCCAGTCGCGGGCTAGCGGGGGTAAATGAGCAGTTCTTC.

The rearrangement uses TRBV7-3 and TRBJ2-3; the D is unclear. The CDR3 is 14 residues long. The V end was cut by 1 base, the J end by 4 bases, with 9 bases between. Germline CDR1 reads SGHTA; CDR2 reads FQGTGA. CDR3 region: CASSLRVSPDTQYF. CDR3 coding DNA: TGTGCCAGCAGCTTAAGGGTCTCCCCAGATACGCAGTATTTT.

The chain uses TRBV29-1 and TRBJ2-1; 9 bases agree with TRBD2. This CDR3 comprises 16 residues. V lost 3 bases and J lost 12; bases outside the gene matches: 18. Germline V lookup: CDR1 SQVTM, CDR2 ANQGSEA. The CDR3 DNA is TGCAGCGTTGAGAGGGCCCTCCAGCGGGGGGCCGACGTGCAGTTCTTC. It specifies CSVERALQRGADVQFF.

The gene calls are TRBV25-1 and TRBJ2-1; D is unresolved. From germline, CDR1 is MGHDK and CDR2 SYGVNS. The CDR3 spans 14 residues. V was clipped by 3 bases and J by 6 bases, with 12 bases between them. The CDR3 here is CASSDFVPGNEQFF. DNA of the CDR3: TGTGCCAGCAGTGACTTCGTACCGGGCAATGAGCAGTTCTTC. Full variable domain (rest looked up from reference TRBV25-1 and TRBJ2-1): EADIYQTPRYLVIGTGKKITLECSQTMGHDKMYWYQQDPGMELHLIHYSYGVNSTEKGDLSSESTVSRIRTEHFPLTLESARPSHTSQYLCASSDFVPGNEQFFGPGTRLTVL.

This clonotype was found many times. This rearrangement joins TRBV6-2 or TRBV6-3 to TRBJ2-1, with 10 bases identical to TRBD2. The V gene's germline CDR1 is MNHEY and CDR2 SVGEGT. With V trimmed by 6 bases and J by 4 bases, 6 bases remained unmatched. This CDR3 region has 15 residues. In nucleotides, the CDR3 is TGTGCCAGCAGATCAAGCGGGGGGGAGTACAATGAGCAGTTCTTC. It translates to CASRSSGGEYNEQFF.